This T cell receptor beta chain emerged from a study of cytomegalovirus exposure and HLA in healthy donors. Study outcomes and limitations: Cytomegalovirus status, reportedly, was diagnosed with high specificity and sensitivity by the classifier. Investigators reported more than 150 TCR beta chains as tied to cytomegalovirus. Rare TCR sequences dominated, though some public TCRs recurred in many donors.

Libraries were prepared by immunoSEQ multiplex PCR; TCRdb keeps only in-frame clonotypes and omits some of them. The table includes 70,000 to 80,000 clones, approximately 93% detected once. J lost 5 bases, V lost 4 bases, and 9 bases had no gene match. This CDR3 has 15 residues. Germline CDR1 is SGDLS and CDR2 is YYNGEE. Comment on this clone: Its target is not known.

The TCR originated in a woman between 18 and 29 years old in good health and CMV-seropositive. The sequenced sample was PBMCs. The chain recombines TRBV9 with TRBJ1-2, with 9 bases lining up with TRBD1. CDR3 nucleotide sequence: TGTGCCAGCAGCCCCGGGACAGGGATCGAGTATGGCTACACCTTC. It translates to CASSPGTGIEYGYTF.